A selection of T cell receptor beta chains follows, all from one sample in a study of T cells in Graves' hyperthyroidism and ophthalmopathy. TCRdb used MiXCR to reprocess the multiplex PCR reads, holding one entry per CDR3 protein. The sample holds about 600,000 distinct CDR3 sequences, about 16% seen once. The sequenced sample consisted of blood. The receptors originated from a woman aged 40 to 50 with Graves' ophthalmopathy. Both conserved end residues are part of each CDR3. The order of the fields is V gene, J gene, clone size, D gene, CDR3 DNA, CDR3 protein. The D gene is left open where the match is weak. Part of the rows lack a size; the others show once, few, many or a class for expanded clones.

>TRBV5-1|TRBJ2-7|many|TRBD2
TGCGCCAGCAGCTTGGAAGCGGGAGAAAAATACGAGCAGTACTTC
CASSLEAGEKYEQYF
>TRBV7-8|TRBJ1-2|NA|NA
TGTGCCAGCAGCTTAGACTTCAACTATGGCTACACCTTC
CASSLDFNYGYTF
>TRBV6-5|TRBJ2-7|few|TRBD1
TGTGCCAGCAGTTACTCACAGGGGGCCCCCTCCTACGAGCAGTACTTC
CASSYSQGAPSYEQYF
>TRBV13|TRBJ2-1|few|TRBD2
TGTGCCAGCAGCTTGGTCGAAAGTGGTAGACTAGCGGGGGACAATGAGCAGTTCTTC
CASSLVESGRLAGDNEQFF
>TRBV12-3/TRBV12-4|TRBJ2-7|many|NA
TGTGCCAGCAGTTTAGCTAGCCCCTTGATAGAGCAGTACTTC
CASSLASPLIEQYF
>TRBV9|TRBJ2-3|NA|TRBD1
TGTGCCAGCAGCGCGACAGGGTCGAGTTTCACAGATACGCAGTATTTT
CASSATGSSFTDTQYF
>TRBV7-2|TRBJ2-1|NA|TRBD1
TGTGCCAGCATCTCACAGGGGTATGAGCAGTTCTTC
CASISQGYEQFF
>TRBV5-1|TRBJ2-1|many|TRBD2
TGCGCCAGCAGCTTACTAGCGGGGGGAGCCGAGCAGTTCTTC
CASSLLAGGAEQFF
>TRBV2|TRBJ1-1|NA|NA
TGTGCCAGCAGTAGGTCAGGGAACGGGGCTGAAGCTTTCTTT
CASSRSGNGAEAFF
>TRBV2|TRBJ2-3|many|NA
TGTGCCAGCAGTACTCTTGTCACAGATACGCAGTATTTT
CASSTLVTDTQYF
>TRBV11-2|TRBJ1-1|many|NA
TGTGCCAGCAGCCCCTCTGCGGGGAGGGCAGCAGCTTTCTTT
CASSPSAGRAAAFF
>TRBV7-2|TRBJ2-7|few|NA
TGTGCCAGCAGCTTTTGGCTGACTTCACCCGAGCAGTACTTC
CASSFWLTSPEQYF
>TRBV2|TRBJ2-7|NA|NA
TGTGCCAGCAGTGGGAGGTGGTTGGCAGATACCTACGAGCAGTACTTC
CASSGRWLADTYEQYF
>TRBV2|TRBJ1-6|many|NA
TGTGCCAGCAGAACAGGGAGCTCCTATAATTCACCCCTCCACTTT
CASRTGSSYNSPLHF
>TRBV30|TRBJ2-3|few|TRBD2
TGTGCCTGGAGTATGCTAGCGGCCAGCACAGATACGCAGTATTTT
CAWSMLAASTDTQYF
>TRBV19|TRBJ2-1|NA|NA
TGTGCCAGTAGATTCCAGGGTGGCCCCTACAATGAGCAGTTCTTC
CASRFQGGPYNEQFF
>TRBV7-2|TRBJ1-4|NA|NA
TGTGCCAGCAGTGGTGTCAGTAGCCACCAGAGTGAACTGTTTTTT
CASSGVSSHQSELFF
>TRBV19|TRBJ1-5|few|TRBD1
TGTGCCAGTAGTATCACAGGGGCCTGGGGTCAGCCCCAGCATTTT
CASSITGAWGQPQHF
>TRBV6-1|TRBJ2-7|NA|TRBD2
TGTGCCAGCAGTTTGCTGGGGGTTAGCGGGAGCTCCTACGAGCAGTACTTC
CASSLLGVSGSSYEQYF
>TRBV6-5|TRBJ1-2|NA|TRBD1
TGTGCCAGCAGTTACTCGTACAGGGGGAACTATGGCTACACCTTC
CASSYSYRGNYGYTF
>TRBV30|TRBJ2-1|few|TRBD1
TGTGCCTGGAGTCCCGGGACAGGGGGCAATGAGCAGTTCTTC
CAWSPGTGGNEQFF
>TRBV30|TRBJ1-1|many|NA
TGTGCCTGGAGCAGGGGTAGGTACACTGAAGCTTTCTTT
CAWSRGRYTEAFF
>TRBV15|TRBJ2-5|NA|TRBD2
TGTGCCACCAGCAGAGAGCCGGGACTAGCCGCTCAAGAGACCCAGTACTTC
CATSREPGLAAQETQYF
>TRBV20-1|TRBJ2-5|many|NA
TGCAGTGCTAGCCCGGCGGGCGGAGGGCCAACAGAGACCCAGTACTTC
CSASPAGGGPTETQYF
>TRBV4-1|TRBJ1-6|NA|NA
TGCGCCAGCAGCCAAGATTACCAGGGGACCCAATCCTATAATTCACCCCTCCACTTT
CASSQDYQGTQSYNSPLHF
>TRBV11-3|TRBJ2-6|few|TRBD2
TGTGCCAGCAGGAGGTCGACTAGCGGGATGGGGGCCAACGTCCTGACTTTC
CASRRSTSGMGANVLTF
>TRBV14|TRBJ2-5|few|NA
TGTGCCAGCAGCCAAGCGGTGGGCAGGGGAGCAGAGACCCAGTACTTC
CASSQAVGRGAETQYF
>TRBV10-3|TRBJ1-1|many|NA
TGTGCCATCAGTGAGTCTTCGAACACTGAAGCTTTCTTT
CAISESSNTEAFF
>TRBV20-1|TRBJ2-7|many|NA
TGCAGTGCTAAGGTCGGGTCTACCTACGAGCAGTACTTC
CSAKVGSTYEQYF
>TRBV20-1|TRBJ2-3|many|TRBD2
TGCAGTGCTGGTTCGAGCGGGAGGGCAGATACGCAGTATTTT
CSAGSSGRADTQYF
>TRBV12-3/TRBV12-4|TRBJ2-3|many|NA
TGTGCCAGCAGTTTACAACAGAACACAGATACGCAGTATTTT
CASSLQQNTDTQYF
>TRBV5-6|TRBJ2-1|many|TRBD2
TGTGCCAGCAGCTCGACGGGGAGGACTAGAGACACGGATGAGCAGTTCTTC
CASSSTGRTRDTDEQFF
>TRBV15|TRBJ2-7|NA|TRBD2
TGTGCCACCAGCCTTAGCGGGAGTCGGTACGAGCAGTACTTC
CATSLSGSRYEQYF
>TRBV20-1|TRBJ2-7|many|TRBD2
TGCAGTGCTTTTACTAGCGGAGGGGCCTACGAGCAGTACTTC
CSAFTSGGAYEQYF
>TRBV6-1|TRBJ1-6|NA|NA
TGTGCCAGCAGCCCGCCGGTAGGATCACCCCTCCACTTT
CASSPPVGSPLHF
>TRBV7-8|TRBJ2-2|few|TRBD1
TGTGCCAGCAGCAGGACAGGGGGAGGGGAGCTGTTTTTT
CASSRTGGGELFF
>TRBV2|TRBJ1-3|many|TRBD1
TGTGCCAGCAGCTCCGGACAGGGAGGCGGAAACACCATATATTTT
CASSSGQGGGNTIYF
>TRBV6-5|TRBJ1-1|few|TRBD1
TGTGCCAGCAGTTACTCTATCAGGGGGCTTTCTGAAGCTTTCTTT
CASSYSIRGLSEAFF
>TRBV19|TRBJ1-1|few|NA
TGTGCCAGCTACGAGTTTCTCGGGGCCGACACTGAAGCTTTCTTT
CASYEFLGADTEAFF
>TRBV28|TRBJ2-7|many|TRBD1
TGTGCCAGCAGTTCCGATGGACAGGGATCGTACGAGCAGTACTTC
CASSSDGQGSYEQYF
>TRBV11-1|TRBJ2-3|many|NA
TGTGCCAGCAGCTTAGGATACCGGGCCGTCGGCACAGATACGCAGTATTTT
CASSLGYRAVGTDTQYF
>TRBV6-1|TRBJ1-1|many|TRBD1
TGTGCCAGCAGTGAAACAGGGGACACTGAAGCTTTCTTT
CASSETGDTEAFF